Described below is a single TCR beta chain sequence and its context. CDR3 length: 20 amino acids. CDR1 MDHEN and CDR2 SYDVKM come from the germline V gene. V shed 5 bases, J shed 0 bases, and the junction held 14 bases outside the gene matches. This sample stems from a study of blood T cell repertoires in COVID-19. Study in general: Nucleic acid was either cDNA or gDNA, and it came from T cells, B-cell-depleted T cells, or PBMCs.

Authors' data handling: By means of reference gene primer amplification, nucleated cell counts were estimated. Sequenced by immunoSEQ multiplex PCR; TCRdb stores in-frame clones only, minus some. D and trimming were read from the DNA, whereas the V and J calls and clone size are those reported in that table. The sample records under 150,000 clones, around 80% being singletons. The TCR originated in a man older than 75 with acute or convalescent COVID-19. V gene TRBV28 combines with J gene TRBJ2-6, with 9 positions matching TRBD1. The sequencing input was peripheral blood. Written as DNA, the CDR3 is TGTGCCAGCAGTGGCGGGACAGGGACCTTCGGGTTCTCTGGGGCCAACGTCCTGACTTTC. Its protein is CASSGGTGTFGFSGANVLTF.